This TCR beta chain was found in a study of blood T cell repertoires in COVID-19. The count of this clone is one. Sequencing used immunoSEQ multiplex PCR; TCRdb keeps in-frame clones, though not all of them. The repertoire has more than 30,000 clones, 90% of them found once; the top ten carry roughly 1.6%. The CDR3 consists of 15 residues. Trimming stripped 0 bases from V and 0 bases from J, with 7 bases between. The germline CDR1 and CDR2 sequences are SGHNT and YYREEE (reference sequence). The receptor was derived from a man aged 60-69 years with active COVID-19. The rearrangement links TRBV5-4 to TRBJ1-3; D perhaps matches TRBD1 (6 bases). The sequenced material came from peripheral blood. Here the CDR3 reads CASSLGQVSGNTIYF. CDR3 nucleotides: TGTGCCAGCAGCTTGGGACAGGTCTCTGGAAACACCATATATTTT. Together with reference TRBV5-4 and TRBJ1-3, the CDR3 gives the full variable domain: ETGVTQSPTHLIKTRGQQVTLRCSSQSGHNTVSWYQQALGQGPQFIFQYYREEENGRGNFPPRFSGLQFPNYSSELNVNALELDDSALYLCASSLGQVSGNTIYFGEGSWLTVV.